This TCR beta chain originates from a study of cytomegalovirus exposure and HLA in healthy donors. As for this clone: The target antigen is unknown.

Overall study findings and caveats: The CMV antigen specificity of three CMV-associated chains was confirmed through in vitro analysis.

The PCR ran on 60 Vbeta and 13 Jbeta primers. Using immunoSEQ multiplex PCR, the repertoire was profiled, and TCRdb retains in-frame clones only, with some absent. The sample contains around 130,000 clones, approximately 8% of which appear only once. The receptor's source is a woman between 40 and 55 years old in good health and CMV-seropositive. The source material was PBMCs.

Written as DNA, the CDR3 is TGTGCCAGCAGTTACTTCGTCCGACAGGCTCGCGGTCTAGAGACCCAGTACTTC. Its translation: CASSYFVRQARGLETQYF. The rearrangement joins TRBV6-7 to TRBJ2-5; tentatively, D is TRBD1 (6 bases). TRBV6-7 qualifies as an ORF whose function is uncertain. V lost 1 base, J lost 4 bases, and 22 bases lay in between. This CDR3 is built from 18 residues.